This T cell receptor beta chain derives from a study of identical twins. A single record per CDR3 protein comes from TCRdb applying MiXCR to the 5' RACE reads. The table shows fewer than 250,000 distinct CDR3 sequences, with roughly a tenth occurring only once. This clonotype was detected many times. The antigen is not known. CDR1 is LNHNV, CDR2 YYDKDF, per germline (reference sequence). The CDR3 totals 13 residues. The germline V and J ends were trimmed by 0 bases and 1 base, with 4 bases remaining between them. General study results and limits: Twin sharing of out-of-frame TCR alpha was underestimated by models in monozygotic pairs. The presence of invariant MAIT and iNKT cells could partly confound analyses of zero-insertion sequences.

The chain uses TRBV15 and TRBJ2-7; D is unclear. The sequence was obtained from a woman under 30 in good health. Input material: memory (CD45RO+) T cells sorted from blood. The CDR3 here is CATSRDLSYEQYF. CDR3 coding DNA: TGTGCCACCAGCAGAGATTTGTCCTACGAGCAGTACTTC.